The 8 T cell receptor beta chains reported below all come from one sample, sequenced in a study of cytomegalovirus exposure and HLA in healthy donors. The PCR was carried out with 60 Vbeta primers and 13 Jbeta primers. Some clones are missing from TCRdb's copy, which holds only in-frame ones; the method was immunoSEQ multiplex PCR. This sample has 150,000 to 200,000 clones, with around four fifths found just once. Sequences were obtained from PBMCs. These receptors came from a woman under 30 in good health and CMV-seronegative.

The V and J genes are TRBV7-2 and TRBJ1-1; 8 bases match TRBD1. V gave up 5 bases and J gave up 8 bases; unmatched junction bases: 4. The CDR3 contains 12 residues. CDR1 is SGHTA and CDR2 is FQGNSA in the germline V gene. The CDR3 DNA follows: TGTGCCAGCAGCACGTGGGACAGGGAAGCTTTCTTT. Its protein product is CASSTWDREAFF.

Only one count was recorded for this clone. V and J are TRBV5-6 and TRBJ1-6; D might be TRBD1 (5 bases). Germline V gene sequence: CDR1 SGHDT, CDR2 YYEEEE. With 4 bases removed from V and 7 bases from J, the gap between germline ends came to 21 bases. The CDR3 has 17 amino acids. CDR3 loop: CASSPVIQGLGNSPLHF. The CDR3 DNA sequence: TGTGCCAGCAGCCCGGTAATCCAGGGCCTAGGAAATTCACCCCTCCACTTT. Full variable domain (remainder filled in from reference TRBV5-6 and TRBJ1-6): DAGVTQSPTHLIKTRGQQVTLRCSPKSGHDTVSWYQQALGQGPQFIFQYYEEEERQRGNFPDRFSGHQFPNYSSELNVNALLLGDSALYLCASSPVIQGLGNSPLHFGNGTRLTVT.

V gene TRBV28 combines with J gene TRBJ1-2; TRBD1 agrees at 8 bases. There are 15 residues in the CDR3. J lost 5 bases, V lost 6 bases, and 11 bases had no gene match. Germline V lookup: CDR1 MDHEN, CDR2 SYDVKM. DNA for the CDR3: TGTGCCAGCAGGCTCAGTTTGGGACAGGTTTATGGCTACACCTTC. Translated: CASRLSLGQVYGYTF.

The chain is built from TRBV11-2 and TRBJ1-6; 7 bases agree with TRBD1. This CDR3 region has 16 residues. V gave up 5 bases and J gave up 1 base; unmatched junction bases: 5. Germline CDR1 SGHAT, CDR2 FQNNGV. The CDR3 DNA follows: TGTGCCAGCAGCGTTAGACAGGGTTCCTATAATTCACCCCTCCACTTT. Translating it yields CASSVRQGSYNSPLHF.

The chain joins TRBV29-1 to TRBJ2-7; 7 nucleotides line up with TRBD1. Germline V gene lookup returns CDR1 SQVTM and CDR2 ANQGSEA. The CDR3 length is 15 residues. J was trimmed by 5 bases and V by 5 bases; bases with no gene match: 15. The CDR3 loop is CSVRPSPGQDDEQYF. CDR3 sequence (DNA): TGCAGCGTTCGCCCTTCTCCTGGACAGGACGACGAGCAGTACTTC.

The V call is TRBV7-9, the J call TRBJ2-7; D might be TRBD1 (5 bases). V gave up 5 bases and J gave up 5 bases, with 10 bases separating them. The CDR3 length is 12 residues. Germline assignment: CDR1 SEHNR and CDR2 FQNEAQ (reference sequence). The CDR3 bases are TGTGCCAGCAGCGGTAGGGGTAACGAGCAGTACTTC. Protein sequence: CASSGRGNEQYF.

The chain joins TRBV7-8 to TRBJ1-1; 8 nucleotides match TRBD1. This CDR3 has 14 residues. V was pared by 5 bases and J by 3 bases, with 5 bases of the junction left unmatched. Germline CDR1 SGHVS, CDR2 FQNEAQ. The CDR3 DNA reads TGTGCCAGCAGCCAAACAGGGGGTTACACTGAAGCTTTCTTT. It is translated as CASSQTGGYTEAFF.

This clone came up a few times. V usage is TRBV4-1 and J usage is TRBJ2-1; 9 bases align to TRBD2. Germline CDR1 and CDR2: MGHRA and YSYEKL. The CDR3 contains 16 residues. V shed 2 bases and J 4 bases; nucleotides not matched to a gene: 6. This CDR3 is CASSQLGTSRYNEQFF. The DNA of the CDR3 is TGCGCCAGCAGCCAACTCGGGACTAGCAGATACAATGAGCAGTTCTTC.